This entry features one T cell receptor beta chain sequence. Antigen specificity is unknown. Using immunoSEQ multiplex PCR, the repertoire was profiled, and TCRdb retains in-frame clones only, with some absent. The sample lists 5,000 to 6,000 clones; around 81% were seen once. Tumor samples were taken before definitive surgery or chemotherapy. These data originate in a study of high-grade serous ovarian cancer treatment subgroups. Study observations and caveats: Clonal relatedness tracked neoantigen level, and by trend copy number and mutation load.

The CDR3 is 17 residues long. From germline, CDR1 is SEHNR and CDR2 FQNEAQ (reference sequence). V was pared by 5 bases and J by 10 bases, with 15 bases of the junction left unmatched. The clonotype was recovered from a human donor with high-grade serous ovarian cancer. The source material was tumor tissue. The V gene is TRBV7-9, the J gene TRBJ1-6, with TRBD1 identical over 9 bases. The CDR3 here is CASSPQGGGQGYSPLHF. The CDR3 coding sequence is TGTGCCAGCAGCCCACAAGGCGGGGGACAGGGTTACTCACCCCTCCACTTT.